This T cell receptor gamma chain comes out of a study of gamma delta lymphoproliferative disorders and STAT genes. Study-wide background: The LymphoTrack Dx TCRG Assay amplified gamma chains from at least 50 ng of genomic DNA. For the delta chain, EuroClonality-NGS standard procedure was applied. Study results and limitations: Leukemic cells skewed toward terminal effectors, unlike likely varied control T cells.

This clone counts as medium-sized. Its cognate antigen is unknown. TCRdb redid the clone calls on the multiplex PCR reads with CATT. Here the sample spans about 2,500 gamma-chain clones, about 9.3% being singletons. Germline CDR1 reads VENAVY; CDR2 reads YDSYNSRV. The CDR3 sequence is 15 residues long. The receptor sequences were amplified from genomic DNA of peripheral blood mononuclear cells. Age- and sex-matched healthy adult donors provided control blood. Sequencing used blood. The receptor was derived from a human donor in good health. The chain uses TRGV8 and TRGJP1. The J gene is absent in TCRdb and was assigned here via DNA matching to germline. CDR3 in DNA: TGTGCTCCTAGGGACGAAAATACCACTGGTTGGTTCAAGATATTT. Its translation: CAPRDENTTGWFKIF.